This entry lists 19 T cell receptor beta chains sequenced from one sample in a study of T cell clones after liver transplantation. Clones were read by immunoSEQ multiplex PCR, and TCRdb kept only the in-frame ones, dropping some. Among tens of thousands of clones listed, 80% to 95% were seen once. The starting material was CD4+ T cells from blood, obtained roughly 25 months after liver transplant. These TCRs come from a human patient who received a liver transplant. Some T cells here may be from the graft donor.

This clone was counted a single time. The V gene is TRBV7-8, the J gene TRBJ2-7, with D perhaps matching TRBD2 (6 bases). The CDR3 is 15 amino acids. V lost 3 bases and J lost 2, with 14 bases in between. Germline V gives CDR1 SGHVS, CDR2 FQNEAQ. CDR3 loop: CASSFTSRATYEQYF. For the CDR3, the DNA is TGTGCCAGCAGCTTCACTAGCAGAGCCACCTACGAGCAGTACTTC. Filled out from reference TRBV7-8 and TRBJ2-7, the complete variable domain reads GAGVSQSPRYKVAKRGQDVALRCDPISGHVSLFWYQQALGQGPEFLTYFQNEAQLDKSGLPSDRFFAERPEGSVSTLKIQRTQQEDSAVYLCASSFTSRATYEQYFGPGTRLTVT.

The chain couples TRBV11-3 to TRBJ2-7; D possibly corresponds to TRBD2 (5 bases). Germline lookup yields CDR1 SGHNT and CDR2 YENEEA. The CDR3 is 15 amino acids. The V gene lost 1 base and the J gene lost 2 bases, with 12 bases spanning the gap. The CDR3 loop reads CASSLAGGGAYEQYF. CDR3 nucleotide sequence: TGTGCCAGCAGCTTAGCCGGCGGAGGAGCCTACGAGCAGTACTTC.

About this clone: One junction end disagrees with the germline gene, perhaps due to a read error. The rearrangement uses TRBV5-4 and TRBJ2-2; 10 bases are a match to TRBD2. Germline values: CDR1 SGHNT, CDR2 YYREEE (reference sequence). This CDR3 comprises 19 residues. As DNA, the CDR3 is TGTGCCAGCAGCTTAGTTGTTGGGCTAGCGGGAGCGAGCACCGGAGAGCTGTTTTTT. As protein: CASSLVVGLAGASTGELFF.

The V gene is TRBV5-1, the J gene TRBJ2-7; D is unresolved. In germline, CDR1 is SGHRS, CDR2 YFSETQ. V was trimmed by 0 bases and J by 3 bases, leaving 4 bases between them. The CDR3 length is 12 residues. CDR3 nucleotide sequence: TGCGCCAGCAGCTTGGGTGTCTACGAGCAGTACTTC. Encoded protein: CASSLGVYEQYF.

The chain is built from TRBV10-1 and TRBJ2-2; 7 bases fit TRBD1. After removal of 5 bases from V and 7 bases from J, the junction contained 7 bases not matched to a gene. Germline V CDR1 and CDR2: WNHNN, SYGVQD (reference sequence). The CDR3 has 14 residues. CDR3 residues: CASSQDRHYGELFF. The CDR3 DNA reads TGCGCCAGCAGTCAGGACAGGCATTACGGGGAGCTGTTTTTT.

The chain is built from TRBV28 and TRBJ1-1; D unresolved. Trimming shortened V by 5 bases and J by 4 bases, and 17 bases separated the two germline ends. Germline-derived CDR1 and CDR2 are MDHEN and SYDVKM. This CDR3 comprises 15 residues. The CDR3 region is CASSVTGRLGTEAFF. The CDR3 DNA is TGTGCCAGCAGTGTCACCGGGAGGCTAGGCACTGAAGCTTTCTTT.

With regard to this clone: The junction departs from the called germline gene at one end, perhaps through a read error. This chain connects TRBV6-6 to TRBJ2-1, with D perhaps matching TRBD2 (7 bases). Per germline, CDR1 MNHNY and CDR2 SVGAGI (reference sequence). The CDR3 runs 14 residues. The CDR3 loop reads CASSYRGLGGAEIF. CDR3 nucleotides: TGTGCCAGCAGTTACCGTGGGCTGGGGGGGGCGGAAATCTTC.

The chain combines TRBV7-2 with TRBJ1-2; maybe TRBD1 (5 bases). Germline assignment: CDR1 SGHTA and CDR2 FQGNSA. The CDR3 runs to 17 residues. Trimming removed 5 bases from V and 6 bases from J, with 25 bases in between. The CDR3 loop is CASSPQPPGTALDGYTF. CDR3 DNA: TGTGCCAGCAGCCCCCAACCGCCCGGGACGGCATTGGATGGCTACACCTTC.

The V call is TRBV5-4, the J call TRBJ2-7, with TRBD2 matching over 11 bases. CDR1 and CDR2 from the germline V gene are SGHNT and YYREEE (reference sequence). The CDR3 length is 15 residues. V lost 4 bases to trimming and J lost 1 base; unmatched junction nucleotides: 4. Here the CDR3 reads CASSAGLAVSYEQYF. The CDR3 DNA follows: TGTGCCAGCAGCGCGGGACTAGCGGTATCCTACGAGCAGTACTTC.

This sequence joins TRBV27 and TRBJ2-5; D gene ambiguous. Deletions cut 7 bases from V and 2 bases from J, with 17 bases between. CDR3 length: 15 residues. The germline V gene has CDR1 MNHEY and CDR2 SMNVEV (reference sequence). The CDR3 sequence is CASNGDGLRQETQYF. CDR3 nucleotide sequence: TGTGCCAGCAATGGTGACGGATTACGGCAAGAGACCCAGTACTTC.

The chain has TRBV4-2 and TRBJ2-2; the D gene is possibly TRBD2 (6 bases). V was trimmed by 0 bases and J by 6 bases, leaving 17 bases between them. In germline, CDR1 is LGHNA, CDR2 YNFKEQ. The CDR3 covers 17 residues. CDR3 DNA: TGTGCCAGCAGCCAAGATCCCCTCCAGGGAGGCGCCGGGGAGCTGTTTTTT. It encodes CASSQDPLQGGAGELFF.

V usage is TRBV5-1 and J usage is TRBJ2-3; possibly TRBD1 for D (5 bases). V lost 0 bases and J 4 bases, leaving 9 bases between the germline ends. The CDR3 sequence is 14 residues long. Germline loops: CDR1 SGHRS, CDR2 YFSETQ. The CDR3 DNA reads TGCGCCAGCAGCTTGGTGGCAGGGCCAGATACGCAGTATTTT. Its protein is CASSLVAGPDTQYF.

The chain is built from TRBV19 and TRBJ2-1, with 14 bases that match TRBD2. CDR3 length: 14 residues. The ends lost 4 bases at V and 12 bases at J; junction bases unmatched: 5. Germline V lookup: CDR1 LNHDA, CDR2 SQIVND (reference sequence). The CDR3 here is CASSTGLAGVPQFF. Here the CDR3 DNA reads TGTGCCAGTAGTACGGGACTAGCGGGAGTTCCGCAGTTCTTC.

The gene calls are TRBV5-8 and TRBJ2-6; D is ambiguous. The CDR3 loop spans 15 amino acids. Germline values: CDR1 SGHTS, CDR2 YDEGEE. Trimming shortened V by 4 bases and J by 0 bases, and 8 bases separated the two germline ends. In DNA, the CDR3 is TGTGCCAGCAGCCCCCAAGGCTCTGGGGCCAACGTCCTGACTTTC. Translating it yields CASSPQGSGANVLTF.

Of note for this clone: This sample includes further DNA sequences coding for the same CDR3. The chain joins TRBV7-3 to TRBJ2-2; 9 bases agree with TRBD1. CDR3 length: 14 residues. V was pared by 5 bases and J by 5 bases, with 3 bases of the junction left unmatched. Germline lookup yields CDR1 SGHTA and CDR2 FQGTGA. The CDR3 DNA follows: TGTGCCAGCAGCCCACAGGGGGCGACCGGGGAGCTGTTTTTT. This translates into CASSPQGATGELFF.

This sequence joins TRBV2 and TRBJ2-7; 8 bases line up with TRBD2. V lost 7 bases to trimming and J lost 6 bases; unmatched junction nucleotides: 14. Per germline, CDR1 SNHLY and CDR2 FYNNEI. The CDR3 sequence is 15 residues long. The CDR3 spells CASITGTRTLGEQYF. CDR3 DNA sequence: TGTGCCAGCATCACCGGGACTAGGACGTTGGGCGAGCAGTACTTC. The complete variable domain, with remaining parts taken from reference TRBV2 and TRBJ2-7, reads EPEVTQTPSHQVTQMGQEVILRCVPISNHLYFYWYRQILGQKVEFLVSFYNNEISEKSEIFDDQFSVERPDGSNFTLKIRSTKLEDSAMYFCASITGTRTLGEQYFGPGTRLTVT.

The gene calls are TRBV5-4 and TRBJ2-5, with D possibly being TRBD2 (7 bases). Looked up from germline, CDR1 is SGHNT and CDR2 is YYREEE (reference sequence). The V and J ends lost 0 bases and 2 bases respectively, with 14 bases between them. CDR3 length equals 16 residues. DNA for the CDR3: TGTGCCAGCAGCTTGGCCCCAGAGGGGGGGCAAGAGACCCAGTACTTC. It specifies CASSLAPEGGQETQYF.

The genes are TRBV6-1 and TRBJ2-5, with 11 bases identical to TRBD2. Per germline, CDR1 MNHNS and CDR2 SASEGT. V dropped 0 bases and J dropped 1; count of bases not matched to a gene: 7. CDR3 length: 18 residues. CDR3 amino acids: CASSEAQTGLAGQETQYF. The DNA of the CDR3 is TGTGCCAGCAGTGAAGCCCAAACAGGACTAGCGGGCCAAGAGACCCAGTACTTC.

CDR3 DNA: TGTGCCAGCAGTGAAGACGGATTTCATAACTATGGCTACACCTTC. This translates into CASSEDGFHNYGYTF. This rearrangement joins TRBV6-1 to TRBJ1-2; D is unclear. CDR1 and CDR2 (germline): MNHNS, SASEGT. Trimming removed 1 base from V and 1 base from J, with 10 bases in between. CDR3 length equals 15 residues.